Following are 18 T cell receptor beta chains from one sample sequenced in a study of beta chain features in type 1 diabetes. Isolated RNA was reverse transcribed in full, so expressed TCRB transcripts were sequenced. This table comes from immunoSEQ multiplex PCR, and its TCRdb copy is limited to in-frame clones, with some not included. The table has about 260,000 clones, under 70% seen once. The sequenced sample consisted of naive CD4+ T cells from blood. All receptors derive from a young man in good health.

This chain uses TRBV30 with TRBJ2-7; TRBD2 matches 11 bases. The CDR3 contains 15 residues. Germline loops: CDR1 GTSNPN, CDR2 SVGIG (reference sequence). With 8 bases clipped from V and 0 bases from J, the junction kept 9 bases outside the gene matches. CDR3 sequence: CAGGGLAVSSYEQYF. The CDR3 bases are TGTGCCGGAGGGGGACTAGCGGTGAGCTCCTACGAGCAGTACTTC.

The chain couples TRBV29-1 to TRBJ2-6; no clear D gene. Germline lookup yields CDR1 SQVTM and CDR2 ANQGSEA. With 4 bases removed from V and 3 bases from J, the gap between germline ends came to 16 bases. There are 16 residues in the CDR3. The CDR3 sequence is CSVAPAPFFGANVLTF. CDR3 nucleotide sequence: TGCAGCGTTGCGCCGGCCCCCTTCTTTGGGGCCAACGTCCTGACTTTC.

This clone appeared once. The V call is TRBV18, the J call TRBJ2-4; the match to TRBD2 covers 8 bases. The CDR3 is 15 residues long. Looked up from germline, CDR1 is KGHSH and CDR2 is LQKENI. The J segment lost 5 bases and the V segment lost 1 base, leaving 4 bases of the junction unmatched. The CDR3 coding sequence is TGTGCCAGCTCACCACGGACAGCGGGGGAAAACATTCAGTACTTC. It encodes CASSPRTAGENIQYF.

This chain joins TRBV4-2 and TRBJ2-3; perhaps TRBD2 as D (5 bases). Germline assignment: CDR1 LGHNA and CDR2 YNFKEQ. V gave up 4 bases and J gave up 6 bases, with 11 bases separating them. CDR3 length: 13 residues. CDR3 sequence reads: CASSRGPPDTQYF. CDR3 nucleotide sequence: TGTGCCAGCAGCCGCGGGCCGCCGGATACGCAGTATTTT.

V usage is TRBV14 and J usage is TRBJ2-6, with TRBD2 as a possible D gene (6 bases). CDR1 SGHDN and CDR2 FVKESK come from the germline V gene. The CDR3 loop spans 17 amino acids. Trimming took off 5 bases at V and 1 base at J, with 15 bases between the two ends. The CDR3 here is CASSSLGGTSGANVLTF. CDR3 DNA: TGTGCCAGCAGCTCATTAGGAGGGACGTCTGGGGCCAACGTCCTGACTTTC.

J is TRBJ2-7 and V is TRBV29-1; D might be TRBD1 (7 bases). Germline loops: CDR1 SQVTM, CDR2 ANQGSEA. The germline V and J ends were trimmed by 7 bases and 2 bases, with 27 bases remaining between them. The CDR3 spans 17 residues. The chain's CDR3 is CSAAEPQGDWSTYEQYF. In DNA, the CDR3 is TGCAGCGCAGCGGAGCCTCAGGGGGACTGGAGCACCTACGAGCAGTACTTC.

The V gene is TRBV12-5, the J gene TRBJ2-3; D call uncertain. The CDR3 runs to 15 residues. With 1 base removed from V and 2 bases from J, the gap between germline ends came to 10 bases. Germline-derived CDR1 and CDR2 are LGHNT and FRNRAP. The CDR3 DNA reads TGTGCTAGTGGTTTGGAGGGTCTGGACACAGATACGCAGTATTTT. Protein: CASGLEGLDTDTQYF.

For this clone: Other DNA sequences in the same sample also yield this CDR3. The chain uses TRBV30 and TRBJ2-5, with 10 bases fitting TRBD2. This CDR3 has 14 residues. In germline, CDR1 is GTSNPN, CDR2 SVGIG (reference sequence). Trimming took 2 bases from V and 5 from J; bases not matched to a gene: 5. CDR3 DNA: TGTGCCTGGAGTTTAGCGGGAGGCCCGGAGACCCAGTACTTC. Its translation: CAWSLAGGPETQYF. Based on the CDR3 plus reference TRBV30 and TRBJ2-5, the full variable domain is SQTIHQWPATLVQPVGSPLSLECTVEGTSNPNLYWYRQAAGRGLQLLFYSVGIGQISSEVPQNLSASRPQDRQFILSSKKLLLSDSGFYLCAWSLAGGPETQYFGPGTRLLVL.

This chain uses TRBV6-5 with TRBJ2-5; D may be TRBD2 (5 bases). The CDR3 spans 13 residues. With 6 bases removed from V and 2 bases from J, the gap between germline ends came to 10 bases. Germline assignment: CDR1 MNHEY and CDR2 SVGAGI. CDR3 in DNA: TGTGCCAGCAGCTTAGCGAGACAAGAGACCCAGTACTTC. It encodes CASSLARQETQYF.

The rearrangement joins TRBV30 to TRBJ2-1; 7 nucleotides line up with TRBD1. This CDR3 spans 15 amino acids. CDR1 is GTSNPN and CDR2 is SVGIG in the germline V gene (reference sequence). V shed 3 bases, J shed 0 bases, and the junction held 5 bases outside the gene matches. For the CDR3, the DNA is TGTGCCTGGAGCCCGGGACAGCTCTCCTACAATGAGCAGTTCTTC. This sequence encodes CAWSPGQLSYNEQFF.

On this clone itself: Additional DNA sequences in this sample encode the identical CDR3. CDR3 in amino acids: CASSPHTDTQYF. The DNA for the CDR3 is TGCGCCAGCAGCCCCCACACAGATACGCAGTATTTT. The rearrangement uses TRBV5-1 and TRBJ2-3; no firm D call. The CDR3 has 12 amino acids. Trimming left V 4 bases short and J 2 bases short, with 5 bases between. The germline V gene encodes CDR1 SGHRS and CDR2 YFSETQ.

The V call is TRBV7-2, the J call TRBJ2-4, with 7 nucleotides matching TRBD2. Per germline, CDR1 SGHTA and CDR2 FQGNSA. With V trimmed by 4 bases and J by 0 bases, 3 bases remained unmatched. This CDR3 region has 15 residues. CDR3 nucleotides: TGTGCCAGCAGCTCCCCGGGGGGAGCCAAAAACATTCAGTACTTC. The encoded protein is CASSSPGGAKNIQYF.

This clone came up a few times. The V and J genes are TRBV25-1 and TRBJ2-3, with D possibly being TRBD1 (6 bases). V was trimmed by 7 bases and J by 4 bases, leaving 9 bases between them. CDR1 and CDR2 from the germline V gene are MGHDK and SYGVNS. The CDR3 runs 12 residues. The CDR3 loop reads CASNPGADTQYF. In nucleotides, the CDR3 is TGTGCCAGCAATCCAGGGGCAGATACGCAGTATTTT.

J is TRBJ2-3 and V is TRBV20-1; D call uncertain. The V end lost 7 bases, the J end lost 4 bases, and 9 bases lay between the germline ends. The germline V gene encodes CDR1 DFQATT and CDR2 SNEGSKA (reference sequence). The CDR3 is 11 amino acids. The CDR3 region has the DNA TGCAGTGGACTCCGAGCAGATACGCAGTATTTT. Translated: CSGLRADTQYF.

This clone appeared a single time. The J gene is TRBJ2-5, the V gene TRBV27; D is unclear. The CDR3 totals 13 residues. V was trimmed by 3 bases and J by 7 bases, leaving 12 bases between them. Germline V gives CDR1 MNHEY, CDR2 SMNVEV (reference sequence). CDR3 amino acids: CASSFHMTGTQYF. The DNA for the CDR3 is TGTGCCAGCAGTTTCCACATGACCGGGACCCAGTACTTC.

The chain combines TRBV30 with TRBJ2-3; 7 bases agree with TRBD1. V shed 3 bases and J 0 bases; nucleotides not matched to a gene: 3. CDR3 size: 14 residues. Germline loops: CDR1 GTSNPN, CDR2 SVGIG (reference sequence). For the CDR3, the DNA is TGTGCCTGGAGGCGACAGGGAAGCACAGATACGCAGTATTTT. It yields the protein CAWRRQGSTDTQYF.

V and J are TRBV9 and TRBJ2-5, with 12 nucleotides matching TRBD2. This CDR3 region has 17 residues. CDR1 and CDR2 from the germline V gene are SGDLS and YYNGEE. The junction had 8 bases not matched to a gene; V was cut back by 3 bases and J by 2 bases. The CDR3 DNA is TGTGCCAGCAGCGGGACTAGCGGGACTACCTTACAAGAGACCCAGTACTTC. It specifies CASSGTSGTTLQETQYF.

Comments on this clone: At the DNA level, this CDR3 is encoded by other sequences in the same sample as well. The CDR3 bases are TGTGCCAGCAGCTTTCGTGGGACCCAGTACTTC. Translation gives CASSFRGTQYF. V gene TRBV7-2 combines with J gene TRBJ2-5; D unresolved. The CDR3 sequence is 11 residues long. Germline CDR1 is SGHTA and CDR2 is FQGNSA. Between the trimmed V and J ends, which lost 3 bases and 7 bases, there was a span of 6 bases.